This entry lists 29 T cell receptor beta chains sequenced from one sample in a study of shared clonotypes between healthy human individuals. Profiled with immunoSEQ multiplex PCR; TCRdb holds only in-frame clones, not every one. This table has approximately 500,000 clones, 90% to 96% appearing once. The sequencing sample was made of naive CD4+ T cells sorted from blood. As for subset: CD45RA+ positively selected. All receptors come from a young woman in good health.

The chain uses TRBV7-8 and TRBJ2-5; unclear D gene. The ends were cut back, 6 bases at V and 1 base at J, with 9 bases in the middle. CDR3 length: 13 residues. Germline-derived CDR1 and CDR2 are SGHVS and FQNEAQ. The CDR3 nucleotides are TGTGCCAGCAGTTTCGACACCCAAGAGACCCAGTACTTC. Amino acid sequence: CASSFDTQETQYF.

The chain recombines TRBV5-1 with TRBJ2-1; tentatively, D is TRBD1 (5 bases). V was clipped by 1 base and J by 9 bases, with 11 bases between them. Germline V CDR1 and CDR2: SGHRS, YFSETQ. The CDR3 runs 13 residues. CDR3 residues: CASSLSGPGEQFF. CDR3 DNA: TGCGCCAGCAGCTTGTCAGGGCCCGGTGAGCAGTTCTTC. The whole variable domain, remainder taken from reference TRBV5-1 and TRBJ2-1, is KAGVTQTPRYLIKTRGQQVTLSCSPISGHRSVSWYQQTPGQGLQFLFEYFSETQRNKGNFPGRFSGRQFSNSRSEMNVSTLELGDSALYLCASSLSGPGEQFFGPGTRLTVL.

The DNA of the CDR3 is TGTGCCAGCAGCCCAGACAGCGCCCCCCTCTACGAGCAGTACTTC. This gives the protein CASSPDSAPLYEQYF. This chain uses TRBV4-2 with TRBJ2-7, with D maybe TRBD1 (5 bases). The CDR3 is 15 residues long. The V and J ends lost 4 bases and 3 bases respectively, with 16 bases between them. Looked up from germline, CDR1 is LGHNA and CDR2 is YNFKEQ.

The V and J genes are TRBV7-9 and TRBJ2-3, with D maybe TRBD2 (7 bases). The CDR3 contains 16 residues. Germline CDR1 SEHNR, CDR2 FQNEAQ (reference sequence). The ends were cut back, 8 bases at V and 4 bases at J, with 22 bases in the middle. The CDR3 DNA follows: TGTGCCAGCGCGTGGGTGCGGGGGCCGGGCCCAGATACGCAGTATTTT. It translates to CASAWVRGPGPDTQYF.

This chain joins TRBV6-1 and TRBJ2-3, with TRBD2 matching 8 bases. V dropped 3 bases and J dropped 5; count of bases not matched to a gene: 4. Germline V gene sequence: CDR1 MNHNS, CDR2 SASEGT. CDR3 length: 14 residues. CDR3 region: CASSEPGLVDTQYF. In nucleotides, the CDR3 is TGTGCCAGCAGTGAGCCGGGACTAGTAGATACGCAGTATTTT.

The rearrangement joins TRBV28 to TRBJ2-7; D gene unclear. The ends were cut back, 7 bases at V and 2 bases at J, with 12 bases in the middle. This CDR3 is 13 amino acids long. The germline gives CDR1 MDHEN, CDR2 SYDVKM. This CDR3 reads CASTRRQPYEQYF. CDR3 nucleotide sequence: TGTGCCAGCACTCGTCGCCAGCCCTACGAGCAGTACTTC.

The chain combines TRBV28 with TRBJ1-2; TRBD1 might be the D (5 bases). The CDR3 is 14 amino acids. Germline V gene data show CDR1 as MDHEN and CDR2 as SYDVKM. The V and J ends lost 6 bases and 7 bases respectively, with 18 bases between them. The CDR3 reads CASRLGRQPRGYTF. The CDR3, as DNA: TGTGCCAGCAGGCTCGGGAGACAGCCCCGTGGCTACACCTTC.

The J gene is TRBJ2-7, the V gene TRBV5-1, with D uncertain. Germline loops: CDR1 SGHRS, CDR2 YFSETQ. The CDR3 totals 12 residues. V lost 4 bases to trimming and J lost 4 bases, with 9 bases between them. The CDR3 DNA sequence: TGCGCCAGCAGCATTGGAGATTACGAGCAGTACTTC. Residues: CASSIGDYEQYF.

The V and J genes are TRBV28 and TRBJ2-5, with 7 bases lining up with TRBD1. The J call may be wrong; the DNA end is better matched by TRBJ2-7. There are 15 residues in the CDR3. Germline CDR1 and CDR2: MDHEN and SYDVKM. CDR3 sequence reads: CASSPPGQRFYEQYF. The DNA for the CDR3 is TGTGCCAGCAGTCCCCCGGGACAGAGATTCTACGAGCAGTACTTC.

This rearrangement joins TRBV28 to TRBJ2-3; D is undetermined. There are 13 residues in the CDR3. Germline CDR1 reads MDHEN; CDR2 reads SYDVKM. Between the trimmed V and J ends, which lost 8 bases and 5 bases, there was a span of 14 bases. CDR3 coding DNA: TGTGCCAGCGGGCAAGGGTCGAAAGATACGCAGTATTTT. Its protein product is CASGQGSKDTQYF.

The V call is TRBV10-1, the J call TRBJ2-2, with D perhaps TRBD2 (5 bases). CDR3 size: 15 residues. Trimming took 10 bases from V and 0 from J, leaving 15 bases between them. Per the germline V gene, CDR1 is WNHNN and CDR2 is SYGVQD (reference sequence). The DNA of the CDR3 is TGCGCCACCGAAGCCGGGAACGCGAACACCGGGGAGCTGTTTTTT. This sequence encodes CATEAGNANTGELFF.

This rearrangement joins TRBV5-1 to TRBJ2-7; D might be TRBD2 (7 bases). Per germline, CDR1 SGHRS and CDR2 YFSETQ. Trimming took off 0 bases at V and 0 bases at J, with 13 bases between the two ends. CDR3 size: 16 residues. The CDR3 here is CASSLEGGRASYEQYF. Here the CDR3 DNA reads TGCGCCAGCAGCTTGGAGGGGGGGCGAGCCTCCTACGAGCAGTACTTC.

The V call is TRBV7-9, the J call TRBJ2-2; D gene uncertain. Per the germline V gene, CDR1 is SEHNR and CDR2 is FQNEAQ (reference sequence). The CDR3 extends over 14 amino acids. V gave up 3 bases and J gave up 5 bases, with 10 bases separating them. For the CDR3, the DNA is TGTGCCAGCAGCTTGACCCCGACTACCGGGGAGCTGTTTTTT. Its translation: CASSLTPTTGELFF.

This clone appeared once. This rearrangement joins TRBV28 to TRBJ2-5, with D hard to call. The DNA end lines up better with TRBJ2-7; the J call may be wrong. Germline V gives CDR1 MDHEN, CDR2 SYDVKM. This CDR3 region has 13 residues. Here the CDR3 reads CASSPRIGYEQYF. In DNA form, the CDR3 reads TGTGCCAGCAGTCCGAGGATAGGCTACGAGCAGTACTTC.

V is TRBV30 and J is TRBJ2-6, with D perhaps matching TRBD1 (5 bases). The CDR3 is made up of 19 amino acids. V lost 0 bases to trimming and J lost 0 bases, with 18 bases between them. The germline V gene encodes CDR1 GTSNPN and CDR2 SVGIG (reference sequence). The DNA for the CDR3 is TGTGCCTGGAGTGTTAAATACTGGGGCGGAAGCTCTGGGGCCAACGTCCTGACTTTC. As protein: CAWSVKYWGGSSGANVLTF.

The CDR3 region is CASSEALSGLQPQHF. In DNA, the CDR3 is TGTGCCAGCAGTGAAGCGCTTTCCGGTTTGCAGCCCCAGCATTTT. The J gene is TRBJ1-5, the V gene TRBV2; D ambiguous. The CDR3 is made up of 15 amino acids. Trimming stripped 0 bases from V and 7 bases from J, with 13 bases between. Germline lookup yields CDR1 SNHLY and CDR2 FYNNEI.

V usage is TRBV2 and J usage is TRBJ1-4; D is uncertain. The germline V gene has CDR1 SNHLY and CDR2 FYNNEI. The V and J ends lost 4 bases and 8 bases respectively, with 14 bases between them. CDR3 length equals 14 residues. The CDR3 DNA sequence: TGTGCCAGCAGTGGAACTACTCTAGGCGAAAAACTGTTTTTT. Translated: CASSGTTLGEKLFF.

CDR3 region: CATSSGTGTGSHEQYF. In DNA form, the CDR3 reads TGTGCCACCAGCAGTGGCACCGGGACAGGGTCCCACGAGCAGTACTTC. The chain recombines TRBV15 with TRBJ2-7; TRBD1 agrees at 9 bases. Germline lookup yields CDR1 LNHNV and CDR2 YYDKDF (reference sequence). J lost 5 bases, V lost 3 bases, and 11 bases had no gene match. The CDR3 spans 16 residues.

J is TRBJ2-1 and V is TRBV10-1; D is possibly TRBD2 (6 bases). Germline loops: CDR1 WNHNN, CDR2 SYGVQD (reference sequence). V lost 3 bases, J lost 10 bases, and 25 bases lay in between. This CDR3 is 17 amino acids long. CDR3 sequence: CASSETPSADSFLEQFF. The CDR3 DNA reads TGCGCCAGCAGTGAAACACCTAGCGCGGATTCCTTTCTGGAGCAGTTCTTC.

In this sample, this clone turned up a few times. The J gene is TRBJ1-1, the V gene TRBV30, with TRBD1 matching over 7 bases. Losses at the gene ends were 4 bases for V and 1 base for J; bases not matched to a gene: 0. The germline V gene encodes CDR1 GTSNPN and CDR2 SVGIG (reference sequence). The CDR3 extends over 12 amino acids. CDR3 nucleotides: TGTGCCTGGACAGGGGGGAACACTGAAGCTTTCTTT. It is translated as CAWTGGNTEAFF.

This clone was picked up one time. The sample contains more than one DNA sequence encoding this CDR3. V usage is TRBV5-1 and J usage is TRBJ2-1, with a weak D call TRBD2 (7 bases). The CDR3 loop spans 15 amino acids. Germline V gene data show CDR1 as SGHRS and CDR2 as YFSETQ. Trimming removed 2 bases from V and 4 bases from J, with 13 bases in between. The CDR3 region is CASSFSGGDYNEQFF. CDR3 in DNA: TGCGCCAGCAGCTTCTCGGGGGGCGATTACAATGAGCAGTTCTTC.

The gene calls are TRBV28 and TRBJ2-1; 11 positions match TRBD2. Germline lookup yields CDR1 MDHEN and CDR2 SYDVKM. The CDR3 covers 17 residues. After removal of 3 bases from V and 5 bases from J, the junction contained 9 bases not matched to a gene. CDR3 DNA: TGTGCCAGCAGTTTCGCTAATGGTAGCGGGAGGGACAATGAGCAGTTCTTC. This sequence encodes CASSFANGSGRDNEQFF.

The J gene is TRBJ2-5, the V gene TRBV18, with a tentative D call TRBD2 (6 bases). The CDR3 has 15 amino acids. Trimming pared 1 base from V and 2 bases from J, leaving 11 bases between. The germline gives CDR1 KGHSH, CDR2 LQKENI. The CDR3 here is CASSPRASAQETQYF. In DNA, the CDR3 is TGTGCCAGCTCACCACGGGCTAGCGCGCAAGAGACCCAGTACTTC.

The rearrangement joins TRBV5-4 to TRBJ1-2; D unclear. The CDR3 has 12 residues. The germline V and J ends were trimmed by 6 bases and 1 base, with 7 bases remaining between them. Germline V gene data show CDR1 as SGHNT and CDR2 as YYREEE (reference sequence). The CDR3 sequence is CASKGNNYGYTF. CDR3 coding DNA: TGTGCCAGCAAGGGCAATAACTATGGCTACACCTTC.

CDR3 DNA: TGCGCCAGCAGCTACGACAGGAGTAGCACAGATACGCAGTATTTT. Protein: CASSYDRSSTDTQYF. The V gene is TRBV5-1, the J gene TRBJ2-3; possibly TRBD1 for D (6 bases). There are 15 residues in the CDR3. The V gene lost 3 bases and the J gene lost 0 bases, with 11 bases spanning the gap. CDR1 and CDR2 (germline): SGHRS, YFSETQ.

The V and J genes are TRBV11-2 and TRBJ2-2; no clear D gene. V lost 3 bases, J lost 1 base, and 12 bases lay in between. The CDR3 has 16 residues. Germline CDR1 reads SGHAT; CDR2 reads FQNNGV. The CDR3 reads CASSFSAWENTGELFF. As DNA, the CDR3 is TGTGCCAGCAGCTTCTCCGCATGGGAGAACACCGGGGAGCTGTTTTTT.

The rearrangement links TRBV6-5 to TRBJ2-2, with D maybe TRBD1 (5 bases). The germline V and J ends were trimmed by 5 bases and 6 bases, with 10 bases remaining between them. The germline V gene has CDR1 MNHEY and CDR2 SVGAGI. CDR3 length equals 13 residues. The CDR3 sequence: CASSRTNAGELFF. The DNA for the CDR3 is TGTGCCAGCAGTCGGACAAATGCCGGGGAGCTGTTTTTT.

The genes are TRBV27 and TRBJ2-3, with D perhaps TRBD2 (6 bases). This CDR3 region has 13 residues. CDR1 is MNHEY and CDR2 is SMNVEV in the germline V gene (reference sequence). V lost 8 bases and J lost 2, with 11 bases in between. CDR3 in amino acids: CASGGLITDTQYF. The DNA of the CDR3 is TGTGCCAGCGGGGGACTCATCACAGATACGCAGTATTTT.

This chain links TRBV19 with TRBJ2-7; D is uncertain. Germline CDR1 is LNHDA and CDR2 is SQIVND (reference sequence). V lost 5 bases and J 0 bases, leaving 11 bases between the germline ends. This CDR3 comprises 14 residues. DNA for the CDR3: TGTGCCAGTAGTCCAAGGGCCGACTCCTACGAGCAGTACTTC. Residues: CASSPRADSYEQYF.